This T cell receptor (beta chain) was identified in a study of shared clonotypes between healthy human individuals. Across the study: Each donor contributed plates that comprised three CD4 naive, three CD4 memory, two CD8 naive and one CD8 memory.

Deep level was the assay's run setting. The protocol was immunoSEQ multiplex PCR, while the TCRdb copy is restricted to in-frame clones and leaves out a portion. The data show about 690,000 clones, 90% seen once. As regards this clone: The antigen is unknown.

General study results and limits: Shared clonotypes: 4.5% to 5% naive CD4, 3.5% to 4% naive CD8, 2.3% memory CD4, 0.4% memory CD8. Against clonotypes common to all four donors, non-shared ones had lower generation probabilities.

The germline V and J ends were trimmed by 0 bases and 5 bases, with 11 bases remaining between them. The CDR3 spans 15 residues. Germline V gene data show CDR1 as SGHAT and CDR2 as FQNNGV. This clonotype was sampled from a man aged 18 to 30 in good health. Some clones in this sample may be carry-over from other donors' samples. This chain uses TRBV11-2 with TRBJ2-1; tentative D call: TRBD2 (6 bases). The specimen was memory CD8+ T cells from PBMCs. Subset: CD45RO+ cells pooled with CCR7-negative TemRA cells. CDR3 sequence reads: CASSLETRGHNEQFF. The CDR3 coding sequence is TGTGCCAGCAGCTTAGAGACTAGAGGACACAATGAGCAGTTCTTC.